The table lists the clone carrying this TCR beta chain with many counts. V lost 4 bases, J lost 4 bases, and 7 bases stayed unmatched. This CDR3 has 14 amino acids. Germline V gives CDR1 SGHRS, CDR2 YFSETQ. The data derive from a study of spatial heterogeneity in lung cancer. Single TCR cDNA molecules each had their own unique molecular identifier. TCRdb passed the 5' RACE reads through MiXCR, listing each CDR3 protein once. The repertoire holds around 60,000 distinct CDR3 sequences, with roughly 7.9% as singletons. The time point was: sample taken at primary tumor resection. Researchers sequenced whole RNA taken from tumor, nontumor lung or frozen PBMC without sorting. There were 72 donors, all of them untreated patients with early-stage non-small cell lung cancer.

This sequence was found in a female donor with early-stage non-small cell lung cancer. This chain joins TRBV5-1 and TRBJ1-2; 7 bases match TRBD1. The source material was PBMCs, sampled at surgery. The CDR3 spells CASSPRQGAYGYTF. The CDR3 region has the DNA TGCGCCAGCAGCCCCAGACAGGGCGCCTATGGCTACACCTTC.